The 16 T cell receptor beta chains below were found in one sample sequenced in a study of Graves' ophthalmopathy and Graves' hyperthyroidism. Amplification of TCR beta CDR3 regions used RNA transcripts. In the first round, RT-PCR was carried out with HTBI primers, and a multiplex PCR formed the second round. TCRdb redid the calling of the multiplex PCR reads with MiXCR, one entry per CDR3 protein. The data contain around 600,000 distinct CDR3 sequences, about two fifths of them singletons. Material: peripheral blood. The receptors stem from an adult man with Graves' ophthalmopathy.

In this sample, this clonotype turned up many times. The chain is built from TRBV2 and TRBJ1-5; a possible D gene is TRBD1 (5 bases). Germline V gene data show CDR1 as SNHLY and CDR2 as FYNNEI. V gave up 8 bases and J gave up 4 bases, with 15 bases separating them. The CDR3 has 14 amino acids. The CDR3 reads CASATGGRNQPQHF. The DNA for the CDR3 is TGTGCCAGCGCCACGGGGGGACGGAATCAGCCCCAGCATTTT.

This clonotype was seen more than once but under ten times. The chain carries TRBV7-2 and TRBJ2-7, with 7 bases identical to TRBD2. J gave up 4 bases and V 4 bases, and 7 bases lay outside the gene matches. The CDR3 length is 14 residues. Germline CDR1 SGHTA, CDR2 FQGNSA. The CDR3 nucleotides are TGTGCCAGCAGCTCAAGCGGGGTTTCATACGAGCAGTACTTC. Protein: CASSSSGVSYEQYF. Using reference TRBV7-2 and TRBJ2-7 for the parts outside the CDR3, the full variable domain is GAGVSQSPSNKVTEKGKDVELRCDPISGHTALYWYRQSLGQGLEFLIYFQGNSAPDKSGLPSDRFSAERTGGSVSTLTIQRTQQEDSAVYLCASSSSGVSYEQYFGPGTRLTVT.

The CDR3 protein is CASTSRTEYNSPLHF. As DNA, the CDR3 is TGTGCCAGCACTAGCCGGACAGAGTATAATTCACCCCTCCACTTT. This chain connects TRBV25-1 to TRBJ1-6; weak D call: TRBD1 (6 bases). Trimming removed 7 bases from V and 4 bases from J, with 14 bases in between. Germline CDR1 and CDR2: MGHDK and SYGVNS. The CDR3 totals 15 residues.

Points on this clonotype: Because the CDR3 is missing its conserved closing phenylalanine or tryptophan, this is likely a read error. As DNA, the CDR3 is TGTGCCAGCAGCGATCCGAGGGCGGGAGGCATGATCTACGAGCAGTACCTC. It encodes CASSDPRAGGMIYEQYL. The chain has TRBV9 and TRBJ2-7, with 8 bases lining up with TRBD2. Per germline, CDR1 SGDLS and CDR2 YYNGEE. Trimming cost V 3 bases and J 3 bases; bases outside gene matches: 14. CDR3 length: 17 residues.

This CDR3 reads CASSPTDGGYTF. The CDR3 DNA is TGTGCCAGCAGCCCCACTGATGGTGGCTACACCTTC. This sequence joins TRBV25-1 and TRBJ1-2; D call uncertain. This CDR3 has 12 residues. Trimming shortened V by 6 bases and J by 7 bases, and 12 bases separated the two germline ends. Germline-derived CDR1 and CDR2 are MGHDK and SYGVNS.

The rearrangement uses TRBV3-1 and TRBJ2-5; 7 bases are a match to TRBD1. The CDR3 is 15 amino acids. Trimming removed 2 bases from V and 2 bases from J; junction bases left unmatched: 5. Germline values: CDR1 LGHDT, CDR2 YNNKEL (reference sequence). The CDR3 reads CASSQRTGQQETQYF. CDR3 DNA sequence: TGTGCCAGCAGCCAAAGGACAGGTCAACAAGAGACCCAGTACTTC.

The J gene is TRBJ2-6, the V gene TRBV2; 10 nucleotides agree with TRBD1. The length of the CDR3 is 14 residues. Germline trimming cut 5 bases from V and 11 bases from J; bases unmatched to any gene: 6. The germline V gene has CDR1 SNHLY and CDR2 FYNNEI. Here the CDR3 DNA reads TGTGCCAGCAGTCAGGGACAGGGGTACTACGTCCTGACTTTC. It is translated as CASSQGQGYYVLTF.

The V and J genes are TRBV6-6 and TRBJ2-7; D is possibly TRBD1 (6 bases). Trimming took 5 bases from V and 7 from J, leaving 24 bases between them. From germline, CDR1 is MNHNY and CDR2 SVGAGI (reference sequence). CDR3 length: 16 amino acids. In nucleotides, the CDR3 is TGTGCCAGCAGTCCTTCCTTCAGGGGCCGGACGGGTGAGCAGTACTTC. The encoded protein is CASSPSFRGRTGEQYF.

This clonotype was counted at least ten times. The chain recombines TRBV14 with TRBJ2-2; D is unclear. Per germline, CDR1 SGHDN and CDR2 FVKESK. Trimming removed 4 bases from V and 8 bases from J, with 8 bases in between. The CDR3 spans 12 residues. The CDR3 loop reads CASSPRAGELFF. The CDR3, as DNA: TGTGCCAGCAGCCCTCGGGCGGGGGAGCTGTTTTTT.

This clonotype showed up many times. The chain joins TRBV20-1 to TRBJ1-1; unclear D gene. Trimming stripped 1 base from V and 1 base from J, with 7 bases between. The CDR3 is 13 residues long. The V gene's germline CDR1 is DFQATT and CDR2 SNEGSKA (reference sequence). The CDR3 region has the DNA TGCAGTGCTAGAGGGCCAGGGAACACTGAAGCTTTCTTT. Translated, it gives CSARGPGNTEAFF.

This clonotype was counted ten times or more. The CDR3 region has the DNA TGTGCCAGCAGCTTACTAACAGGGGAAGAGACCCAGTACTTC. It encodes CASSLLTGEETQYF. The chain links TRBV7-9 to TRBJ2-5, with 7 bases aligning to TRBD1. Germline lookup yields CDR1 SEHNR and CDR2 FQNEAQ (reference sequence). Germline trimming cut 2 bases from V and 3 bases from J; bases unmatched to any gene: 3. CDR3 length equals 14 residues.

The CDR3 coding sequence is TGTGCCAGCAGCCAAGAGGCGACTAGAAACACCATATATTTT. Translated: CASSQEATRNTIYF. The gene calls are TRBV4-2 and TRBJ1-3; no clear D. Trimming removed 0 bases from V and 5 bases from J, with 8 bases in between. The germline CDR1 and CDR2 sequences are LGHNA and YNFKEQ. The CDR3 has 14 residues.

This rearrangement joins TRBV4-1 to TRBJ1-2, with D unresolved. Trimming removed 0 bases at V and 6 bases at J, with 11 bases between. Germline V gene sequence: CDR1 MGHRA, CDR2 YSYEKL. The CDR3 extends over 14 amino acids. CDR3 loop: CASSQDPNSDGYTF. The CDR3 nucleotides read TGCGCCAGCAGCCAAGATCCTAACTCGGATGGCTACACCTTC.

In regard to this clonotype: This could be a read error, since a much larger clone is one nucleotide away. This chain joins TRBV6-1 and TRBJ1-1; tentative D call: TRBD1 (5 bases). The CDR3 is made up of 13 amino acids. Germline CDR1 MNHNS, CDR2 SASEGT. CDR3 nucleotides: TGTGTCAGCCCTGGACATATGAACACTGAAGCTTTCTTT. This encodes CVSPGHMNTEAFF.

Comments on this clonotype: This may be a read error, as it is one base from a much larger clone. V usage is TRBV20-1 and J usage is TRBJ2-5; D is uncertain. Trimming removed 6 bases from V and 4 bases from J, with 6 bases in between. The CDR3 runs to 10 residues. Per the germline V gene, CDR1 is DFQATT and CDR2 is SNEGSKA (reference sequence). CDR3 region: CSAALETQYF. The CDR3 DNA reads TGCAGTGCGGCCTTAGAGACCCAGTACTTC.

The chain joins TRBV6-1 to TRBJ2-5; no reliable D call. The CDR3 contains 12 residues. Looked up from germline, CDR1 is MNHNS and CDR2 is SASEGT. Trimming removed 11 bases at V and 6 bases at J, with 16 bases between. The CDR3 loop is CAWSVAVQTQYF. CDR3 sequence (DNA): TGTGCCTGGAGTGTAGCTGTTCAGACCCAGTACTTC.